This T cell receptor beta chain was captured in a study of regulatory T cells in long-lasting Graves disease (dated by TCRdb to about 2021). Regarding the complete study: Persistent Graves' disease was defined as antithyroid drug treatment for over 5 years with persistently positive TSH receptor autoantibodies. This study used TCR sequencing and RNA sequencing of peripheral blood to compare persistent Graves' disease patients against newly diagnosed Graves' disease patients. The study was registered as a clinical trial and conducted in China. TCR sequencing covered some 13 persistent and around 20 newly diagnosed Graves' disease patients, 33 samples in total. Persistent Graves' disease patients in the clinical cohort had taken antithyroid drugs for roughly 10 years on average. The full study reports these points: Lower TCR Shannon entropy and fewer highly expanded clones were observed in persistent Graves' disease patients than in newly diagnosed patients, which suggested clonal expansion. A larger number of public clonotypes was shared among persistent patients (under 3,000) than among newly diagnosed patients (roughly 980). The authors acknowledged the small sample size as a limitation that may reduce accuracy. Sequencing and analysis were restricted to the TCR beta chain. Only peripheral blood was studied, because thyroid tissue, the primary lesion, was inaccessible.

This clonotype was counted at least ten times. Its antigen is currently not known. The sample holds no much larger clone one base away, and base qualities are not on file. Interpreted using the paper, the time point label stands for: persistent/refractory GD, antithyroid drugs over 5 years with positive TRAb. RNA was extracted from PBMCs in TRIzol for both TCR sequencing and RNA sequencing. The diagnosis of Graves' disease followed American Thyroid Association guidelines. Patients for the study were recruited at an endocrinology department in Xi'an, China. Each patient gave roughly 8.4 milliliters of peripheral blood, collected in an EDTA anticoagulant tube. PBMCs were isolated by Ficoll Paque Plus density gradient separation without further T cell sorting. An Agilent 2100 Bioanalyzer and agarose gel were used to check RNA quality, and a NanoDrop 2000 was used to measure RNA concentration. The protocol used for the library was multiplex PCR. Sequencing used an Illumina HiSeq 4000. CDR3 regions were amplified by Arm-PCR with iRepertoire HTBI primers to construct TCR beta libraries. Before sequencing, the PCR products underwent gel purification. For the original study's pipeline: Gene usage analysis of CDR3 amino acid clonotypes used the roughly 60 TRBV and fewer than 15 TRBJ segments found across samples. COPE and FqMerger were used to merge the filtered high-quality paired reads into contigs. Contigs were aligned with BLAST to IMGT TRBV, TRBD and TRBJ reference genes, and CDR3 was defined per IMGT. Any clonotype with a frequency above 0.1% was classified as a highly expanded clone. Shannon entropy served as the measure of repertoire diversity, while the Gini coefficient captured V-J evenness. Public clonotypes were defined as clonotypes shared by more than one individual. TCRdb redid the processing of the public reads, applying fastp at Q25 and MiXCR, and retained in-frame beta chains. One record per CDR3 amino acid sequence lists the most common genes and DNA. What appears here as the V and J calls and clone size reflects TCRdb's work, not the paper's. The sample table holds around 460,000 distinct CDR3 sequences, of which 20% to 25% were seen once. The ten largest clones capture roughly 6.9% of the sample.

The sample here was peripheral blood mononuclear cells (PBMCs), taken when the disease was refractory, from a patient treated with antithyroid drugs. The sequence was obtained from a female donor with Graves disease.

The CDR3 protein: CASATDRDMNTEAFF. The nucleotide sequence is TGTGCCAGCGCCACGGACAGAGATATGAACACTGAAGCTTTCTTT. The chain was built from TRBV11-1 and TRBJ1-1; D gene: possibly TRBD1, on 6 matching bases. The V end loses 8 bases and the J end loses 0 bases, and a stretch of 16 bases separates them. There are 15 amino acids in the CDR3, from cysteine to phenylalanine inclusive. Only the CDR3 region is kept as DNA, spanning 45 bases read in frame from base 1. Taken from the germline V gene (reference sequence), the CDR1 and CDR2 loops are SGHAT and FQDESV.